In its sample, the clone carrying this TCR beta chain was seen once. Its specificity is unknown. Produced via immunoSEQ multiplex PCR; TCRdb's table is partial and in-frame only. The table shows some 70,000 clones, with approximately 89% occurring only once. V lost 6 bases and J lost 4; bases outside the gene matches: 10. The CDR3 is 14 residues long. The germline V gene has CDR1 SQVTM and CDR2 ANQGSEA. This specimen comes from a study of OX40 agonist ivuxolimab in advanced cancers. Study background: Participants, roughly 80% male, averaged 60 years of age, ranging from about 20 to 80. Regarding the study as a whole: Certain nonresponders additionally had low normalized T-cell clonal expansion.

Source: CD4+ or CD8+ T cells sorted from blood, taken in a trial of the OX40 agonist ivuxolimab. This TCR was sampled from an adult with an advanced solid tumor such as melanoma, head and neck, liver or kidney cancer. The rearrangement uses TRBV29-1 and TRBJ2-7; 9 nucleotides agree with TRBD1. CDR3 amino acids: CSVPTGQGSYEQYF. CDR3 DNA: TGCAGCGTGCCCACCGGACAGGGGAGTTACGAGCAGTACTTC.